The 28 T cell receptor beta chains below were found in one sample sequenced in a study of vaccination and CD4 T cells after COVID-19. Their cognate antigens are unknown. The Oncomine TCR Beta short-read assay generated sequence data from the DNA of cultured CD4+ T cells. TCRdb reprocessed the PCR reads via MiXCR and lists one record per CDR3 protein. Of 8,000 to 9,000 distinct CDR3 sequences listed, around 63% are singletons. The treatment: approximately 10-day PBMC culture with coronavirus spike peptide pools or control peptides (ViraFEST assay). Sequencing was done on a sample of CD4+ T cells from blood, cultured in vitro. These receptors were taken from a human donor who had recovered from COVID-19.

This clonotype occurred once. This sequence joins TRBV20-1 and TRBJ2-7; no definite D call. The CDR3 is 14 amino acids. From germline, CDR1 is DFQATT and CDR2 SNEGSKA (reference sequence). Trimming took off 5 bases at V and 1 base at J, with 15 bases between the two ends. CDR3 loop: CSASAPGRSYEQYF. The CDR3 DNA reads TGCAGTGCTTCAGCCCCTGGGCGATCCTACGAGCAGTACTTC.

The genes are TRBV7-6 and TRBJ1-1; D is undetermined. V was pared by 2 bases and J by 1 base, with 5 bases between. This CDR3 is 13 amino acids long. From germline, CDR1 is SGHVS and CDR2 FNYEAQ. The CDR3, as DNA: TGTGCCAGCAGCTTATGGACGAACACTGAAGCTTTCTTT. It encodes CASSLWTNTEAFF.

The J gene is TRBJ2-5, the V gene TRBV7-9, with D maybe TRBD1 (6 bases). The V and J ends lost 7 bases and 3 bases respectively, with 12 bases between them. This CDR3 region has 13 residues. Per the germline V gene, CDR1 is SEHNR and CDR2 is FQNEAQ (reference sequence). The CDR3 loop is CASTKGVEETQYF. The DNA for the CDR3 is TGTGCCAGCACCAAGGGGGTGGAAGAGACCCAGTACTTC.

The rearrangement links TRBV10-3 to TRBJ2-1, with 7 bases fitting TRBD2. Germline V lookup: CDR1 ENHRY, CDR2 SYGVKD. Unmatched junction bases numbered 5, after V lost 4 bases and J lost 11 bases. The CDR3 length is 12 residues. CDR3 in DNA: TGTGCCATCAGTGGGGACTACAAGAAGCAGTTCTTC. Translating it yields CAISGDYKKQFF.

The J gene is TRBJ2-1, the V gene TRBV20-1, with 12 positions matching TRBD2. CDR3 length: 14 residues. Germline CDR1 and CDR2: DFQATT and SNEGSKA (reference sequence). With V trimmed by 3 bases and J by 8 bases, 5 bases remained unmatched. Here the CDR3 DNA reads TGCAGTGCTAGCGTTCGACTAGCGGGAGATGAGCAGTTCTTC. Its translation: CSASVRLAGDEQFF.

The chain has TRBV7-9 and TRBJ1-5; 7 nucleotides align to TRBD1. The junction had 4 bases not matched to a gene; V was cut back by 2 bases and J by 3 bases. This CDR3 has 15 residues. Germline-derived CDR1 and CDR2 are SEHNR and FQNEAQ (reference sequence). This CDR3 reads CASSLWTGNNQPQHF. The DNA for the CDR3 is TGTGCCAGCAGCTTATGGACAGGAAACAATCAGCCCCAGCATTTT.

This sequence joins TRBV10-1 and TRBJ1-1; D call uncertain. V lost 6 bases to trimming and J lost 1 base, with 15 bases between them. This CDR3 comprises 15 residues. The germline V gene encodes CDR1 WNHNN and CDR2 SYGVQD (reference sequence). The CDR3 DNA follows: TGCGCCAGCAGAGCCGGGCCAGGTCGGAACACTGAAGCTTTCTTT. Translating it yields CASRAGPGRNTEAFF.

The V call is TRBV28, the J call TRBJ2-5, with D uncertain. The CDR3 length is 11 residues. Per the germline V gene, CDR1 is MDHEN and CDR2 is SYDVKM. Trimming left V 1 base short and J 7 bases short, with 4 bases between. The CDR3, as DNA: TGTGCCAGCAGTTTATTGGGGACCCAGTACTTC. Protein sequence: CASSLLGTQYF. The whole variable domain, filled in from reference TRBV28 and TRBJ2-5, reads DVKVTQSSRYLVKRTGEKVFLECVQDMDHENMFWYRQDPGLGLRLIYFSYDVKMKEKGDIPEGYSVSREKKERFSLILESASTNQTSMYLCASSLLGTQYFGPGTRLLVL.

The chain couples TRBV20-1 to TRBJ2-1; 7 bases agree with TRBD1. The ends lost 6 bases at V and 4 bases at J; junction bases unmatched: 6. CDR3 size: 13 residues. Germline CDR1 is DFQATT and CDR2 is SNEGSKA (reference sequence). The CDR3 loop reads CSAVRGLYNEQFF. CDR3 nucleotides: TGCAGTGCCGTGAGGGGGCTGTACAATGAGCAGTTCTTC.

The J gene is TRBJ2-3, the V gene TRBV7-2; D is unclear. V lost 3 bases and J lost 1, with 11 bases in between. The CDR3 contains 15 residues. Germline values: CDR1 SGHTA, CDR2 FQGNSA. CDR3 in amino acids: CASSFSIEGTDTQYF. CDR3 DNA: TGTGCCAGCAGCTTCAGCATAGAAGGCACAGATACGCAGTATTTT.

The V and J genes are TRBV20-1 and TRBJ2-7, with TRBD2 identical over 10 bases. The CDR3 contains 15 residues. CDR1 and CDR2 (germline): DFQATT, SNEGSKA (reference sequence). The ends lost 1 base at V and 5 bases at J; junction bases unmatched: 8. The CDR3 sequence: CSARGSGLATDEQYF. DNA of the CDR3: TGCAGTGCTAGAGGTTCGGGACTAGCGACGGACGAGCAGTACTTC.

This clonotype was picked up one time. The chain recombines TRBV7-8 with TRBJ2-5; D possibly corresponds to TRBD2 (5 bases). CDR1 SGHVS and CDR2 FQNEAQ come from the germline V gene. The CDR3 consists of 10 residues. Trimming removed 5 bases at V and 7 bases at J, with 5 bases between. DNA of the CDR3: TGTGCCAGCAGCCGGGGGACCCAGTACTTC. The encoded protein is CASSRGTQYF.

This chain joins TRBV7-9 and TRBJ1-5; weak D call: TRBD1 (5 bases). The CDR3 is made up of 13 amino acids. The germline gives CDR1 SEHNR, CDR2 FQNEAQ (reference sequence). Between the trimmed V and J ends, which lost 8 bases and 4 bases, there was a span of 12 bases. Written as DNA, the CDR3 is TGTGCCAGCGCGAGGGACGGTAATCAGCCCCAGCATTTT. This translates into CASARDGNQPQHF. Based on the CDR3 plus reference TRBV7-9 and TRBJ1-5, the full variable domain is DTGVSQNPRHKITKRGQNVTFRCDPISEHNRLYWYRQTLGQGPEFLTYFQNEAQLEKSRLLSDRFSAERPKGSFSTLEIQRTEQGDSAMYLCASARDGNQPQHFGDGTRLSIL.

This chain uses TRBV7-6 with TRBJ2-1, with 11 bases matching TRBD1. The CDR3 has 15 residues. Germline V gene sequence: CDR1 SGHVS, CDR2 FNYEAQ. The V segment lost 4 bases and the J segment 7 bases; nucleotides outside the gene matches: 6. The CDR3 DNA follows: TGTGCCAGCAGCTACGGGACAGGGGGGGGAAATGAGCAGTTCTTC. This codes for CASSYGTGGGNEQFF.

The rearrangement joins TRBV29-1 to TRBJ1-2; 11 bases map to TRBD1. V was pared by 7 bases and J by 12 bases, with 13 bases of the junction left unmatched. The CDR3 contains 13 residues. The V gene's germline CDR1 is SQVTM and CDR2 ANQGSEA. The CDR3 nucleotides are TGCAGCGCTACGGACAGGGGGCCGTCTGGTGACACCTTC. Protein product: CSATDRGPSGDTF.

This clonotype is medium-sized within its sample. The chain employs TRBV20-1 and TRBJ2-5, with unresolved D. CDR1 and CDR2 from the germline V gene are DFQATT and SNEGSKA (reference sequence). This CDR3 is 10 amino acids long. Trimming stripped 2 bases from V and 5 bases from J, with 3 bases between. This chain's CDR3 is CSARSETQYF. In DNA, the CDR3 is TGCAGTGCTAGATCCGAGACCCAGTACTTC.

V usage is TRBV7-3 and J usage is TRBJ1-2; 8 nucleotides align to TRBD1. Germline V gene lookup returns CDR1 SGHTA and CDR2 FQGTGA. V dropped 3 bases and J dropped 8; count of bases not matched to a gene: 5. The CDR3 has 13 amino acids. CDR3 amino acids: CASSFQGAGGYTF. CDR3 in DNA: TGTGCCAGCAGCTTTCAGGGGGCGGGAGGCTACACCTTC.

Only a few counts were recorded for this clonotype. V and J are TRBV20-1 and TRBJ1-6; the match to TRBD1 covers 10 bases. The CDR3 spans 14 residues. Unmatched junction bases numbered 7, after V lost 5 bases and J lost 9 bases. Germline lookup yields CDR1 DFQATT and CDR2 SNEGSKA (reference sequence). The CDR3: CSAHRDRGGSPLHF. Written as DNA, the CDR3 is TGCAGTGCTCACCGGGACAGGGGTGGTTCACCCCTCCACTTT.

This rearrangement joins TRBV6-1 to TRBJ2-1; D remains ambiguous. The CDR3 has 13 amino acids. The V gene's germline CDR1 is MNHNS and CDR2 SASEGT. The V end lost 8 bases, the J end lost 3 bases, and 11 bases lay between the germline ends. This CDR3 is CASQTENYNEQFF. CDR3 nucleotides: TGTGCCAGCCAAACGGAGAACTACAATGAGCAGTTCTTC.

The V gene is TRBV6-1, the J gene TRBJ2-7, with TRBD1 matching over 8 bases. The germline V gene has CDR1 MNHNS and CDR2 SASEGT. This CDR3 is built from 14 residues. Germline trimming cut 6 bases from V and 3 bases from J; bases unmatched to any gene: 7. CDR3 nucleotides: TGTGCCAGCAGACGGGGACAGGAACGCTACGAGCAGTACTTC. This sequence encodes CASRRGQERYEQYF.

This clonotype was detected only once. This sequence joins TRBV28 and TRBJ2-5, with TRBD1 identical over 9 bases. With 5 bases clipped from V and 5 bases from J, the junction kept 12 bases outside the gene matches. CDR1 is MDHEN, CDR2 SYDVKM, per germline. The CDR3 covers 16 residues. The CDR3 DNA reads as TGTGCCAGCAGTGAGACCGGGACAGGGTATAGCGAGACCCAGTACTTC. Its protein product is CASSETGTGYSETQYF.

The rearrangement uses TRBV20-1 and TRBJ2-5; D call uncertain. The germline V and J ends were trimmed by 7 bases and 3 bases, with 9 bases remaining between them. The CDR3 runs 11 residues. CDR1 is DFQATT and CDR2 is SNEGSKA in the germline V gene (reference sequence). CDR3 nucleotide sequence: TGCAGTGTTGTGGTAAAAGAGACCCAGTACTTC. Protein product: CSVVVKETQYF.

The gene calls are TRBV20-1 and TRBJ1-1, with D perhaps matching TRBD1 (6 bases). CDR1 is DFQATT, CDR2 SNEGSKA, per germline (reference sequence). V dropped 4 bases and J dropped 4 bases, with 13 bases sitting between them. This CDR3 region has 13 residues. The CDR3 nucleotides are TGCAGTGCTAAGGGGGGATGGAGCACTGAAGCTTTCTTT. It is translated as CSAKGGWSTEAFF.

With regard to this clonotype: A clone one base away is much larger, so this may be a read error. The chain uses TRBV7-2 and TRBJ1-2, with D possibly being TRBD1 (5 bases). The CDR3 is made up of 15 amino acids. Germline loops: CDR1 SGHTA, CDR2 FQGNSA. This chain's CDR3 is CASSFSKGIGYDYTF. The CDR3 region has the DNA TGTGCCAGCAGCTTCAGTAAGGGGATTGGATATGACTACACCTTC.

The J gene is TRBJ1-5, the V gene TRBV7-3; perhaps TRBD1 as D (6 bases). V lost 5 bases to trimming and J lost 5 bases, with 16 bases between them. The CDR3 totals 15 residues. Germline V CDR1 and CDR2: SGHTA, FQGTGA. The CDR3 DNA follows: TGTGCCAGCAGCAAGGGGGGACTTGCCCATCAGCCCCAGCATTTT. Translated: CASSKGGLAHQPQHF.

This rearrangement joins TRBV20-1 to TRBJ2-3, with D perhaps matching TRBD2 (6 bases). Germline V gene data show CDR1 as DFQATT and CDR2 as SNEGSKA (reference sequence). The CDR3 spans 12 residues. Trimming left V 5 bases short and J 5 bases short, with 11 bases between. CDR3: CSAGLWGDTQYF. CDR3 DNA sequence: TGCAGTGCTGGACTATGGGGAGATACGCAGTATTTT.

V and J are TRBV28 and TRBJ1-5; 7 nucleotides agree with TRBD1. The CDR3 sequence is 16 residues long. Germline V gene data show CDR1 as MDHEN and CDR2 as SYDVKM. The V gene end was trimmed by 2 bases and the J gene end by 1 base; junction bases not matched to a gene: 5. CDR3 sequence: CASSLVGTVSNQPQHF. DNA of the CDR3: TGTGCCAGCAGTTTAGTTGGGACAGTGAGCAATCAGCCCCAGCATTTT.

This clonotype came up a few times. This chain links TRBV20-1 with TRBJ1-2; no clear D gene. Trimming shortened V by 4 bases and J by 4 bases, and 16 bases separated the two germline ends. The CDR3 totals 14 residues. The germline CDR1 and CDR2 sequences are DFQATT and SNEGSKA (reference sequence). The DNA for the CDR3 is TGCAGTGCTACCCCTCAGGAGGGAGCCTATGGCTACACCTTC. Translating it yields CSATPQEGAYGYTF.